Each of the 31 T cell receptor beta chains below was sequenced from the same sample in a study of beta chain bispecific antibodies for T cell cancers. Either OKT3 anti-CD3 antibody or CD3/CD28 beads expanded T cells from blood mononuclear cells over about three days. TCRdb re-called the 5' RACE reads through MiXCR, storing one row per CDR3 protein. The sample records about 20,000 distinct CDR3 sequences, approximately 2% being singletons. Findings of the study overall: After anti-TRBV12 rather than anti-CD19 exposure, TRBV12-3 made up roughly 99% less of total TRBV signal. Most targeted TRBV signal came from the leukemia cell line cells, not normal T cells.

No antigen is known for these receptors. Sequenced here: healthy donor T cells cultured with leukemia cells, sampled from a culture containing a bispecific antibody targeting TCR Vbeta12. The source of these receptors is a human donor in good health. Some clones in this sample may be carry-over from other donors' samples.

This clonotype was seen at least ten times. The chain has TRBV6-1 and TRBJ2-1; the D gene is possibly TRBD2 (6 bases). The CDR3 has 15 amino acids. Trimming removed 3 bases at V and 7 bases at J, with 16 bases between. Per the germline V gene, CDR1 is MNHNS and CDR2 is SASEGT. CDR3 protein: CASSDYWGEVNEQFF. The CDR3 nucleotides are TGTGCCAGCAGTGATTATTGGGGGGAAGTGAATGAGCAGTTCTTC.

This clonotype was recorded many times. This chain connects TRBV27 to TRBJ2-1, with D perhaps TRBD1 (6 bases). The CDR3 is 13 residues long. V gave up 5 bases and J gave up 3 bases, with 8 bases separating them. In germline, CDR1 is MNHEY, CDR2 SMNVEV (reference sequence). CDR3 bases: TGTGCCAGCAGTCCGACAGGCTACAATGAGCAGTTCTTC. This encodes CASSPTGYNEQFF.

This clonotype showed up many times. J is TRBJ1-6 and V is TRBV10-2, with D unclear. This CDR3 region has 16 residues. V lost 0 bases and J lost 4, with 10 bases in between. CDR1 WSHSY and CDR2 SAAADI come from the germline V gene. This CDR3 reads CASSESSDLYNSPLHF. The CDR3 DNA sequence: TGCGCCAGCAGTGAGTCGTCCGACCTTTATAATTCACCCCTCCACTTT.

This clonotype was recorded many times. This chain uses TRBV20-1 with TRBJ1-2; tentatively, D is TRBD1 (5 bases). Trimming cost V 7 bases and J 8 bases, with 14 bases left between them. CDR3 size: 11 residues. Germline assignment: CDR1 DFQATT and CDR2 SNEGSKA (reference sequence). CDR3 nucleotides: TGCAGTGTCACTGGGGGGGGAGGCTACACCTTC. It encodes CSVTGGGGYTF.

This clonotype was recorded at least ten times. The chain links TRBV19 to TRBJ2-4; D may match TRBD1 or TRBD2 (5 bases each). From germline, CDR1 is LNHDA and CDR2 SQIVND (reference sequence). The ends were cut back, 5 bases at V and 5 bases at J, with 10 bases in the middle. The length of the CDR3 is 13 residues. The CDR3 DNA reads as TGTGCCAGTAGTCCCGGGGACCAAAACATTCAGTACTTC. Translated: CASSPGDQNIQYF.

This clonotype has ten or more counts. The chain has TRBV30 and TRBJ2-2, with D perhaps matching TRBD2 (5 bases). This CDR3 is built from 13 residues. V lost 2 bases and J 3 bases, leaving 7 bases between the germline ends. Per the germline V gene, CDR1 is GTSNPN and CDR2 is SVGIG (reference sequence). CDR3 sequence reads: CAWSRTDTGELFF. CDR3 nucleotides: TGTGCCTGGAGTCGGACTGACACCGGGGAGCTGTTTTTT.

This clonotype was found many times. The chain carries TRBV5-1 and TRBJ1-4; 7 bases align to TRBD1. Germline V gene sequence: CDR1 SGHRS, CDR2 YFSETQ. The V gene end was trimmed by 3 bases and the J gene end by 5 bases; junction bases not matched to a gene: 4. The length of the CDR3 is 14 residues. The CDR3 coding sequence is TGCGCCAGCAGCTCCGGGACAGAAAATGAAAAACTGTTTTTT. Its protein is CASSSGTENEKLFF.

This clonotype was counted many times. The rearrangement uses TRBV7-9 and TRBJ1-2; 7 bases agree with TRBD1. With V trimmed by 3 bases and J by 4 bases, 11 bases remained unmatched. The CDR3 totals 16 residues. Germline CDR1 reads SEHNR; CDR2 reads FQNEAQ (reference sequence). The CDR3 reads CASSFLGTEGVYGYTF. The CDR3 DNA follows: TGTGCCAGCAGCTTCCTTGGGACAGAGGGGGTCTATGGCTACACCTTC.

This clonotype was observed at least ten times. The rearrangement joins TRBV4-1 to TRBJ2-7; 7 nucleotides line up with TRBD1. Germline V CDR1 and CDR2: MGHRA, YSYEKL. The CDR3 consists of 16 residues. V was pared by 0 bases and J by 0 bases, with 5 bases of the junction left unmatched. The CDR3 sequence is CASSQERDSSSYEQYF. DNA of the CDR3: TGCGCCAGCAGCCAAGAAAGGGACAGTAGCTCCTACGAGCAGTACTTC.

This clonotype was recorded many times. The V and J genes are TRBV11-2 and TRBJ1-2; no clear D gene. The CDR3 contains 10 residues. V lost 5 bases to trimming and J lost 8 bases, with 6 bases between them. Germline CDR1 reads SGHAT; CDR2 reads FQNNGV. The CDR3 sequence: CASSRRGYTF. CDR3 DNA: TGTGCCAGCAGCCGGCGAGGCTACACCTTC.

This clonotype was observed many times. The gene calls are TRBV20-1 and TRBJ1-2; D remains ambiguous. Germline CDR1 reads DFQATT; CDR2 reads SNEGSKA (reference sequence). The CDR3 is 14 residues long. With 6 bases removed from V and 7 bases from J, the gap between germline ends came to 21 bases. The CDR3 DNA is TGCAGTGCCCCCCCCCGGACTTCTTCTGGTGGCTACACCTTC. It codes for CSAPPRTSSGGYTF.

In its sample, this clonotype was seen a few times. The rearrangement uses TRBV12-2 and TRBJ1-6. TRBV12-2 is recorded as a pseudogene. CDR3 length: 14 amino acids. CDR3 in amino acids: CASRLECYNSPLHF. The CDR3 DNA follows: TGTGCAAGTCGCTTAGAATGTTATAATTCACCCCTCCACTTT.

The table lists this clonotype with many counts. This chain links TRBV5-1 with TRBJ2-3; D unclear. The CDR3 has 14 amino acids. Germline-derived CDR1 and CDR2 are SGHRS and YFSETQ. The V end lost 2 bases, the J end lost 2 bases, and 9 bases lay between the germline ends. CDR3 amino acids: CASSLSATTDTQYF. The CDR3 DNA follows: TGCGCCAGCAGCTTATCGGCAACCACAGATACGCAGTATTTT.

This clonotype occurred many times. The chain has TRBV19 and TRBJ2-1, with 7 bases that match TRBD2. Germline assignment: CDR1 LNHDA and CDR2 SQIVND (reference sequence). This CDR3 is 16 amino acids long. V shed 4 bases, J shed 5 bases, and the junction held 11 bases outside the gene matches. Here the CDR3 reads CASSRPSGAFHNEQFF. CDR3 bases: TGTGCCAGTAGTAGGCCTAGCGGAGCTTTTCACAATGAGCAGTTCTTC.

This clonotype was picked up many times. The chain employs TRBV27 and TRBJ1-3, with a tentative D call TRBD1 (6 bases). V lost 0 bases, J lost 4 bases, and 22 bases lay in between. In germline, CDR1 is MNHEY, CDR2 SMNVEV (reference sequence). CDR3 length: 19 amino acids. CDR3 DNA sequence: TGTGCCAGCAGTTTATCCGGTCGGGGCGTCCAAAGGGGGGGAAACACCATATATTTT. Translation: CASSLSGRGVQRGGNTIYF.

This clonotype was seen a handful of times. The rearrangement joins TRBV6-5 to TRBJ2-3; D is unresolved. V was cut by 2 bases and J by 2 bases, with 11 bases left in between. Germline assignment: CDR1 MNHEY and CDR2 SVGAGI. The CDR3 is 15 amino acids. The chain's CDR3 is CASSYAPELTDTQYF. The CDR3 DNA reads TGTGCCAGCAGTTACGCCCCGGAACTCACAGATACGCAGTATTTT.

This clonotype was counted at least ten times. The chain carries TRBV7-6 and TRBJ1-2; perhaps TRBD1 as D (5 bases). The germline V and J ends were trimmed by 5 bases and 2 bases, with 15 bases remaining between them. CDR3 length: 15 residues. Per the germline V gene, CDR1 is SGHVS and CDR2 is FNYEAQ. The CDR3 here is CASSPTRDGNYGYTF. The CDR3 nucleotides are TGTGCCAGCAGCCCTACCCGGGACGGGAACTATGGCTACACCTTC.

This clonotype showed up many times. The chain uses TRBV27 and TRBJ2-7; D is uncertain. Germline V gene data show CDR1 as MNHEY and CDR2 as SMNVEV (reference sequence). Trimming removed 8 bases at V and 0 bases at J, with 5 bases between. The CDR3 length is 11 residues. CDR3 loop: CASSGSYEQYF. For the CDR3, the DNA is TGTGCCAGCTCCGGCTCCTACGAGCAGTACTTC.

There are many counts of this clonotype. This sequence joins TRBV6-5 and TRBJ2-5; D unresolved. Trimming cost V 3 bases and J 5 bases, with 4 bases left between them. The germline V gene encodes CDR1 MNHEY and CDR2 SVGAGI. The CDR3 runs to 11 residues. This CDR3 reads CASSYRETQYF. The CDR3 DNA reads TGTGCCAGCAGTTATCGGGAGACCCAGTACTTC.

This clonotype was found many times. J is TRBJ2-5 and V is TRBV18; D uncertain. The CDR3 is 14 amino acids. The V end was cut by 3 bases, the J end by 2 bases, with 10 bases between. Germline CDR1 KGHSH, CDR2 LQKENI. The CDR3 bases are TGTGCCAGCTCACCTAACAAAATACAAGAGACCCAGTACTTC. Protein sequence: CASSPNKIQETQYF.

This clonotype was counted many times. This rearrangement joins TRBV7-9 to TRBJ1-1; no clear D. The CDR3 covers 12 residues. Germline V CDR1 and CDR2: SEHNR, FQNEAQ (reference sequence). The V gene lost 2 bases and the J gene lost 1 base, with 2 bases spanning the gap. The CDR3 bases are TGTGCCAGCAGCTTATCGAACACTGAAGCTTTCTTT. Amino acids: CASSLSNTEAFF.

The table lists this clonotype with many counts. The V and J genes are TRBV5-8 and TRBJ2-3; D assignment may be TRBD1 or TRBD2 (5 bases each). The CDR3 runs 17 residues. Germline V gene data show CDR1 as SGHTS and CDR2 as YDEGEE. Trimming pared 3 bases from V and 0 bases from J, leaving 17 bases between. The DNA for the CDR3 is TGTGCCAGCAGCTCCGGTGGGGGAACCCTAAGCACAGATACGCAGTATTTT. Translated: CASSSGGGTLSTDTQYF.

This clonotype was detected only a few times. The chain has TRBV19 and TRBJ2-3, with D possibly being TRBD1 or TRBD2 (7 bases each). CDR3 length equals 16 residues. Germline assignment: CDR1 LNHDA and CDR2 SQIVND (reference sequence). Trimming took off 4 bases at V and 0 bases at J, with 14 bases between the two ends. The CDR3 sequence: CASSTGGGASTDTQYF. The CDR3, as DNA: TGTGCCAGTAGTACAGGGGGAGGGGCTAGCACAGATACGCAGTATTTT.

By frequency in the sample, this clonotype is medium-sized. This chain links TRBV13 with TRBJ2-4; D might be TRBD2 (6 bases). Deletions cut 5 bases from V and 8 bases from J, with 10 bases between. The CDR3 has 12 amino acids. Germline V gene lookup returns CDR1 PRHDT and CDR2 FYEKMQ (reference sequence). CDR3 bases: TGTGCCAGCAGCCGACTAGGGTACATTCAGTACTTC. Translation: CASSRLGYIQYF.

This clonotype was seen many times. The gene calls are TRBV4-2 and TRBJ2-6, with D possibly TRBD1 on 6 matching bases. Deletions cut 1 base from V and 1 base from J, with 17 bases between. Germline CDR1 is LGHNA and CDR2 is YNFKEQ. This CDR3 is built from 19 residues. CDR3 residues: CASSQAGTSAKSGANVLTF. DNA for the CDR3: TGTGCCAGCAGCCAAGCTGGGACAAGTGCAAAGTCTGGGGCCAACGTCCTGACTTTC.

This clonotype was seen ten or more times. The chain joins TRBV12-3 or TRBV12-4 to TRBJ2-2, with D maybe TRBD2 (5 bases). V was cut by 6 bases and J by 0 bases, with 8 bases left in between. CDR3 size: 14 residues. The CDR3 loop is CASRSGPNTGELFF. The CDR3 DNA reads as TGTGCCAGCAGAAGCGGACCGAACACCGGGGAGCTGTTTTTT.

This clonotype has more than one count but fewer than ten. This may arise from a read error, as a much more abundant clone is one base away. The CDR3 does not end in the conserved phenylalanine or tryptophan, so this is likely a read error. The genes are TRBV3-1 and TRBJ1-1; D not resolved. This CDR3 comprises 13 residues. Between the trimmed V and J ends, which lost 0 bases and 4 bases, there was a span of 6 bases. Germline V gives CDR1 LGHDT, CDR2 YNNKEL (reference sequence). CDR3 nucleotide sequence: TGTGCCAGCAGCCAAGATCGAACCACTGAAGCTTTCTCT. Amino acids: CASSQDRTTEAFS.

By sample share, this clonotype is medium-sized (0.01 to 0.1%). The V and J genes are TRBV20-1 and TRBJ2-7; TRBD2 matches 7 bases. Germline-derived CDR1 and CDR2 are DFQATT and SNEGSKA (reference sequence). V was pared by 0 bases and J by 3 bases, with 8 bases of the junction left unmatched. This CDR3 contains 15 residues. CDR3 sequence: CSARDRRGTLYEQYF. For the CDR3, the DNA is TGCAGTGCTAGAGACCGGCGGGGGACCCTCTACGAGCAGTACTTC.

This chain connects TRBV5-1 to TRBJ1-5; D ambiguous. The V end was cut by 0 bases, the J end by 4 bases, with 11 bases between. In germline, CDR1 is SGHRS, CDR2 YFSETQ. CDR3 length: 15 amino acids. The CDR3 protein is CASSLVGGRNQPQHF. The CDR3 DNA reads as TGCGCCAGCAGCTTGGTCGGCGGGAGGAATCAGCCCCAGCATTTT.

This clonotype occurred many times. V usage is TRBV5-6 and J usage is TRBJ2-5, with 10 bases aligning to TRBD2. V dropped 0 bases and J dropped 4; count of bases not matched to a gene: 3. Germline CDR1 is SGHDT and CDR2 is YYEEEE. This CDR3 has 15 residues. CDR3 residues: CASSLVPSGGETQYF. The CDR3 coding sequence is TGTGCCAGCAGCTTGGTCCCTAGCGGGGGAGAGACCCAGTACTTC.

This clonotype is medium-sized (0.01 to 0.1%) within its sample. The V call is TRBV20-1, the J call TRBJ1-1; D not resolved. The germline V gene encodes CDR1 DFQATT and CDR2 SNEGSKA (reference sequence). The CDR3 totals 12 residues. V was shortened by 0 bases and J by 7 bases, with 9 bases between the two germline ends. The CDR3 here is CSARDGRVEAFF. The CDR3 DNA reads TGCAGTGCTAGAGACGGCCGCGTTGAAGCTTTCTTT.